This T cell receptor beta chain stems from a study of T cell responses to AZD1222 COVID-19 vaccine. Study findings and constraints: Only after the peak T cell response were repertoires sampled.

This clone has only one observation. The antigen is undetermined. The data were produced by immunoSEQ multiplex PCR, yet TCRdb's version contains in-frame clones alone and is incomplete. The table records around 130,000 clones, roughly 92% of them present only once. Trimming at V came to 6 bases and at J to 4 bases, leaving 10 bases not matched to a gene. The CDR3 runs 15 residues. Germline values: CDR1 SQVTM, CDR2 ANQGSEA. This clonotype was sampled from an adult who received the AZD1222 COVID-19 vaccine. The material was peripheral blood, obtained 28 days after the second AZD1222 dose. The chain is built from TRBV29-1 and TRBJ2-3; the match to TRBD2 covers 10 bases. CDR3 DNA: TGCAGCGTGGTCCTAGCGGGAGTACAGTCAGATACGCAGTATTTT. Translated, it gives CSVVLAGVQSDTQYF.